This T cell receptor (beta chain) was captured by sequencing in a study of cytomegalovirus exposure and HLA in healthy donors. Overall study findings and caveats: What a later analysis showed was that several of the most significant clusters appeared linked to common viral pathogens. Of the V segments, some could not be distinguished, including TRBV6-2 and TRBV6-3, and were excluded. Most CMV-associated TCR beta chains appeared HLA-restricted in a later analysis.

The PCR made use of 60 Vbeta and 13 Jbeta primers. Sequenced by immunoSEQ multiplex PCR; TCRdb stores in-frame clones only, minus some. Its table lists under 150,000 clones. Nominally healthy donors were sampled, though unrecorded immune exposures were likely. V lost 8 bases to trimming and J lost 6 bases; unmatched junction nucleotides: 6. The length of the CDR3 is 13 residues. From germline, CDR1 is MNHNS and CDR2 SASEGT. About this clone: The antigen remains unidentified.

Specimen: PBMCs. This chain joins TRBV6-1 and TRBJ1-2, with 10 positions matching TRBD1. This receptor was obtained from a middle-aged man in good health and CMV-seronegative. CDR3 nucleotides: TGTGCCAGCGTTTGGACAGGGGGAAATGGCTACACCTTC. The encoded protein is CASVWTGGNGYTF.